Sequencing of this T cell receptor beta chain was carried out in a study of blood T cell repertoires in COVID-19. TCRdb's copy holds only in-frame clones and misses some; the assay was immunoSEQ multiplex PCR. The sample lists under 45,000 clones; approximately 88% were seen once. The V gene end was trimmed by 4 bases and the J gene end by 4 bases; junction bases not matched to a gene: 4. The CDR3 is made up of 13 amino acids. The V gene's germline CDR1 is MNHEY and CDR2 SVGAGI. The receptor was isolated from a woman in her 40s with acute or convalescent COVID-19. The specimen sequenced was peripheral blood. This chain connects TRBV6-5 to TRBJ2-7; 7 bases match TRBD1. The CDR3 here is CASSWGTVYEQYF. The DNA for the CDR3 is TGTGCCAGCAGTTGGGGGACAGTTTACGAGCAGTACTTC.